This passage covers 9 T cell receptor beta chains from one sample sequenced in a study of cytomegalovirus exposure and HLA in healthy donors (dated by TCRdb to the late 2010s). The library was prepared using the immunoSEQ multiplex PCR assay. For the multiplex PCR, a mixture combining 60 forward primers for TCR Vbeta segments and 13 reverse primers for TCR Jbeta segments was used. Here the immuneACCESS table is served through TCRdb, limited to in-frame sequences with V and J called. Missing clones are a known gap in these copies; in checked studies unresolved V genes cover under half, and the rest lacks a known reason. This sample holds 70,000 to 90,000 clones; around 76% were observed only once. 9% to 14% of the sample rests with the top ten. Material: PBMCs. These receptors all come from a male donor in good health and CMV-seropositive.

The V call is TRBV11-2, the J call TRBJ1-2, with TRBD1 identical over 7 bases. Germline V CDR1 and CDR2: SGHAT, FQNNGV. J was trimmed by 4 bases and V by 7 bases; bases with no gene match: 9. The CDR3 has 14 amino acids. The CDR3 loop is CASNRDSLGYGYTF. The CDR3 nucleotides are TGTGCCAGCAACAGGGACAGCCTAGGCTATGGCTACACCTTC.

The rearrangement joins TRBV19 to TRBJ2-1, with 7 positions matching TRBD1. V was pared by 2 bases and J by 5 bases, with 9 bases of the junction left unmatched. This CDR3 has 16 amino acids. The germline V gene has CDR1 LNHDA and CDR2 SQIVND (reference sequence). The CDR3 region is CASSISPWQGDNEQFF. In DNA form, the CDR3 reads TGTGCCAGTAGTATAAGTCCCTGGCAGGGGGACAATGAGCAGTTCTTC.

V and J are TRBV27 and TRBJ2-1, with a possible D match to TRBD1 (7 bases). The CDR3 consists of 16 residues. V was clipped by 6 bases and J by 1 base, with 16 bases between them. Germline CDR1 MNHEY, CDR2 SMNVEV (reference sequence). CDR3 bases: TGTGCCAGCAGCCGACAGGGAGGATCGTCCTACAATGAGCAGTTCTTC. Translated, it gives CASSRQGGSSYNEQFF.

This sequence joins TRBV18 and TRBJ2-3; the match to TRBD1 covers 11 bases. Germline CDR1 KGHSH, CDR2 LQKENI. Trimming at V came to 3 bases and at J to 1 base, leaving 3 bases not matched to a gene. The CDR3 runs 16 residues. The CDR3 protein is CASSPTGQGGTDTQYF. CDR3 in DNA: TGTGCCAGCTCACCGACGGGACAGGGGGGCACAGATACGCAGTATTTT.

The CDR3 nucleotides read TGTGCCAGCAGCAGGGGGCAAGTGTACGAGCAGTACTTC. It translates to CASSRGQVYEQYF. This sequence joins TRBV2 and TRBJ2-7; 8 positions agree with TRBD1. From germline, CDR1 is SNHLY and CDR2 FYNNEI. The CDR3 totals 13 residues. The V segment lost 6 bases and the J segment 4 bases; nucleotides outside the gene matches: 5.

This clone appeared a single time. In nucleotides, the CDR3 is TGTGCCACCAGCAGTCTCCCAGGGCGCACCTACGAGCAGTACTTC. It encodes CATSSLPGRTYEQYF. V is TRBV15 and J is TRBJ2-5; a weak D match, TRBD1 (5 bases). TRBJ2-7 matches the DNA end more closely, so the J call is doubtful. The CDR3 loop spans 15 amino acids. Germline CDR1 is LNHNV and CDR2 is YYDKDF (reference sequence).

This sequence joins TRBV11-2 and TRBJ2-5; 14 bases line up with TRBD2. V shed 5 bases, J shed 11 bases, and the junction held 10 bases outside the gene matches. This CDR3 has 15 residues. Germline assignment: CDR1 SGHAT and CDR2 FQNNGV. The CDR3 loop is CASSIGTSGRDEQYF. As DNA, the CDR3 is TGTGCCAGCAGCATCGGGACTAGCGGGAGAGATGAGCAGTACTTC.

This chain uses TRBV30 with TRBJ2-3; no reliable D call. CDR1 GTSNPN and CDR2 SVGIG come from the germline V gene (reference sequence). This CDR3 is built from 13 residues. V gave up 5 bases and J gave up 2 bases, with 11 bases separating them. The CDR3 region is CAWCQVFTDTQYF. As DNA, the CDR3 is TGTGCCTGGTGCCAGGTGTTCACAGATACGCAGTATTTT. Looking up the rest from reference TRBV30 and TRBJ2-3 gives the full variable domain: SQTIHQWPATLVQPVGSPLSLECTVEGTSNPNLYWYRQAAGRGLQLLFYSVGIGQISSEVPQNLSASRPQDRQFILSSKKLLLSDSGFYLCAWCQVFTDTQYFGPGTRLTVL.

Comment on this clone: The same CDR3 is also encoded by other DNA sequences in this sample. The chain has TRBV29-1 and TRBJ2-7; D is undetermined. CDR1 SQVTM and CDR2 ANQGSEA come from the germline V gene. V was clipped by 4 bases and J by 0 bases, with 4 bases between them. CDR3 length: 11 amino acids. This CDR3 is CSVAGSYEQYF. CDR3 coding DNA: TGCAGCGTTGCCGGCTCCTACGAGCAGTACTTC.